The TCR beta chain under discussion was sequenced for a study of shared clonotypes between healthy human individuals. Study-wide background: The cohort had two women and a few men, ages 18 to 49.

The donors were adults (healthy and HIV-negative) with no recent acute infections or vaccinations. Every donor, a Caucasian adult, lived in Nashville, Tennessee. The CDR3 length is 19 residues. Germline V CDR1 and CDR2: MNHEY, SMNVEV (reference sequence). V lost 4 bases and J lost 1, with 24 bases in between. Several immunoSEQ plates held equal portions of the genomic DNA taken from each subset. Assay used: immunoSEQ multiplex PCR; TCRdb lists only in-frame clones, some missing. The table includes approximately 470,000 clones, about 78% detected once. The receptor's source is a woman in her forties in good health. Some clones in this sample may be carry-over from other donors' samples. Input material: PBMCs. V and J are TRBV27 and TRBJ2-3; D possibly matches TRBD1 or TRBD2 (5 bases each). CDR3 coding DNA: TGTGCCAGCAGTTCAAGGGGTGTGGGGAGAGGAGGAGGCACAGATACGCAGTATTTT. Amino acids: CASSSRGVGRGGGTDTQYF.